One sample yielded the 30 T cell receptor beta chains listed below, sequenced in a study of T cell changes during pregnancy in multiple sclerosis. Method: immunoSEQ multiplex PCR; TCRdb's copy keeps in-frame clones and lacks some. Among 65,000 to 80,000 clones, around 90% were seen once, and the ten largest hold roughly 0.21%. The sample was CD4+ T cells from peripheral blood mononuclear cells, taken before pregnancy. These receptors were obtained from a female donor with multiple sclerosis, enrolled in a pregnancy study.

The chain couples TRBV11-2 to TRBJ2-2, with TRBD2 as a possible D gene (5 bases). V was clipped by 8 bases and J by 1 base, with 14 bases between them. The CDR3 is 15 residues long. CDR1 SGHAT and CDR2 FQNNGV come from the germline V gene. The CDR3 DNA sequence: TGTGCCAGCTACCAACCAAGCGGGAACACCGGGGAGCTGTTTTTT. Translated: CASYQPSGNTGELFF.

V usage is TRBV11-2 and J usage is TRBJ2-7; no reliable D call. This CDR3 has 14 amino acids. The V and J ends lost 1 base and 0 bases respectively, with 7 bases between them. Germline V gene lookup returns CDR1 SGHAT and CDR2 FQNNGV. The CDR3 DNA follows: TGTGCCAGCAGCTTAGCCAGGTACTCCTACGAGCAGTACTTC. Translation gives CASSLARYSYEQYF.

The chain couples TRBV5-1 to TRBJ2-3, with 13 bases lining up with TRBD2. Germline trimming cut 5 bases from V and 1 base from J; bases unmatched to any gene: 4. This CDR3 contains 16 residues. The V gene's germline CDR1 is SGHRS and CDR2 YFSETQ. CDR3 nucleotide sequence: TGCGCCAGCAGGCACGGACTAGCGGGAGGCACAGATACGCAGTATTTT. As protein: CASRHGLAGGTDTQYF.

CDR3: CASRAQGWSNYGYTF. The CDR3, as DNA: TGTGCCAGCAGAGCACAGGGTTGGAGCAACTATGGCTACACCTTC. The chain links TRBV2 to TRBJ1-2, with D perhaps TRBD1 (6 bases). CDR1 is SNHLY and CDR2 is FYNNEI in the germline V gene. V was clipped by 6 bases and J by 2 bases, with 16 bases between them. This CDR3 has 15 amino acids.

The chain has TRBV19 and TRBJ2-5; D is undetermined. The CDR3 totals 12 residues. The V end was cut by 3 bases, the J end by 4 bases, with 6 bases between. Germline loops: CDR1 LNHDA, CDR2 SQIVND (reference sequence). CDR3 nucleotide sequence: TGTGCCAGTAGTATCAGTGGAGAGACCCAGTACTTC. Translated, it gives CASSISGETQYF.

The gene calls are TRBV7-5 and TRBJ1-2; the table's D call, TRBD1, was not checked against the DNA. TRBV7-5 is designated a pseudogene. The CDR3 loop spans 13 amino acids. CDR3 residues: CVRSSDSRYGYTF. In DNA, the CDR3 is TGTGTCAGAAGCTCCGACAGCCGGTATGGCTACACCTTC.

V usage is TRBV6-1 and J usage is TRBJ1-5; the match to TRBD1 covers 7 bases. CDR3 length equals 14 residues. CDR1 and CDR2 from the germline V gene are MNHNS and SASEGT. V gave up 7 bases and J gave up 5 bases; unmatched junction bases: 8. The CDR3 DNA follows: TGTGCCAGCATGATGAGAGGGGGCGATCAGCCCCAGCATTTT. As protein: CASMMRGGDQPQHF.

The count of this clone is one. The gene calls are TRBV30 and TRBJ2-7; 11 positions match TRBD1. CDR3 length equals 12 residues. The V gene end was trimmed by 8 bases and the J gene end by 7 bases; junction bases not matched to a gene: 7. Germline V CDR1 and CDR2: GTSNPN, SVGIG (reference sequence). CDR3 sequence (DNA): TGTGCCGGTGGACAGGGGGCAGGGGAGCAGTACTTC. Translated: CAGGQGAGEQYF.

This chain uses TRBV6-1 with TRBJ1-5; the D gene is possibly TRBD1 (5 bases). In germline, CDR1 is MNHNS, CDR2 SASEGT. Trimming took 3 bases from V and 4 from J, leaving 7 bases between them. This CDR3 region has 13 residues. CDR3: CASSEAGNQPQHF. The DNA of the CDR3 is TGTGCCAGCAGTGAGGCAGGGAATCAGCCCCAGCATTTT.

V gene TRBV6-6 combines with J gene TRBJ1-2, with D perhaps matching TRBD1 (5 bases). The CDR3 covers 14 residues. Between the trimmed V and J ends, which lost 5 bases and 6 bases, there was a span of 16 bases. Looked up from germline, CDR1 is MNHNY and CDR2 is SVGAGI (reference sequence). CDR3 sequence (DNA): TGTGCCAGCAGTACCGCATTATCGGGGGATGGCTACACCTTC. Translated, it gives CASSTALSGDGYTF.

The J gene is TRBJ2-1, the V gene TRBV19, with 9 bases that match TRBD2. This CDR3 has 14 amino acids. Trimming at V came to 8 bases and at J to 1 base, leaving 3 bases not matched to a gene. Per the germline V gene, CDR1 is LNHDA and CDR2 is SQIVND (reference sequence). The CDR3: CASVAGDSYNEQFF. The CDR3 coding sequence is TGTGCCAGTGTAGCGGGAGATTCCTACAATGAGCAGTTCTTC.

The chain links TRBV19 to TRBJ2-7; 9 bases line up with TRBD1. Per germline, CDR1 LNHDA and CDR2 SQIVND (reference sequence). CDR3 size: 19 residues. After removal of 4 bases from V and 0 bases from J, the junction contained 16 bases not matched to a gene. CDR3 coding DNA: TGTGCCAGTAGTAGGGCGGGGACAGGGCCTTTTACGTACTCCTACGAGCAGTACTTC. Amino acid sequence: CASSRAGTGPFTYSYEQYF.

The rearrangement uses TRBV6-1 and TRBJ1-6, with 10 bases identical to TRBD1. The CDR3 consists of 16 residues. V was pared by 0 bases and J by 14 bases, with 10 bases of the junction left unmatched. The V gene's germline CDR1 is MNHNS and CDR2 SASEGT. CDR3 amino acids: CASSEAAGTGVTSLHF. The CDR3 DNA follows: TGTGCCAGCAGTGAAGCTGCCGGGACAGGGGTGACATCCCTCCACTTT.

The chain combines TRBV2 with TRBJ2-3; 8 bases agree with TRBD2. V shed 6 bases, J shed 3 bases, and the junction held 5 bases outside the gene matches. Germline lookup yields CDR1 SNHLY and CDR2 FYNNEI. CDR3 length: 14 amino acids. The CDR3 loop is CASSGGASTDTQYF. CDR3 bases: TGTGCCAGCAGCGGGGGGGCCAGTACAGATACGCAGTATTTT.

The J gene is TRBJ2-1, the V gene TRBV6-1, with D perhaps TRBD2 (6 bases). Germline V lookup: CDR1 MNHNS, CDR2 SASEGT. Between the trimmed V and J ends, which lost 4 bases and 9 bases, there was a span of 16 bases. CDR3 length: 14 amino acids. The CDR3 here is CASSGGLGGIEQFF. The CDR3 DNA reads as TGTGCCAGCAGTGGAGGGTTGGGGGGAATTGAGCAGTTCTTC.

This chain links TRBV19 with TRBJ1-5; 7 bases fit TRBD1. The CDR3 length is 14 residues. Germline V gene lookup returns CDR1 LNHDA and CDR2 SQIVND (reference sequence). The V and J ends lost 4 bases and 5 bases, in that order; junction bases with no gene match: 5. CDR3 sequence: CASSTQGNYQPQHF. The CDR3 coding sequence is TGTGCCAGTAGTACACAGGGGAATTATCAGCCCCAGCATTTT.

The chain couples TRBV7-9 to TRBJ2-5; possible D gene TRBD2, 5 bases. Deletions cut 1 base from V and 7 bases from J, with 10 bases between. The CDR3 totals 13 residues. Germline-derived CDR1 and CDR2 are SEHNR and FQNEAQ (reference sequence). In DNA, the CDR3 is TGTGCCAGCAGCTTAGTTGTCGAGGGGACCCAGTACTTC. Translated, it gives CASSLVVEGTQYF. The full variable domain, with the rest looked up from reference TRBV7-9 and TRBJ2-5, is DTGVSQNPRHKITKRGQNVTFRCDPISEHNRLYWYRQTLGQGPEFLTYFQNEAQLEKSRLLSDRFSAERPKGSFSTLEIQRTEQGDSAMYLCASSLVVEGTQYFGPGTRLLVL.

The rearrangement links TRBV20-1 to TRBJ1-2; possibly TRBD1 for D (5 bases). CDR3 length equals 10 residues. Germline V lookup: CDR1 DFQATT, CDR2 SNEGSKA (reference sequence). Trimming shortened V by 5 bases and J by 7 bases, and 8 bases separated the two germline ends. As DNA, the CDR3 is TGCAGTGCTTACAGGTTTGGCTACACCTTC. It codes for CSAYRFGYTF.

The chain couples TRBV2 to TRBJ2-7; TRBD1 is a possible D gene (5 bases). Germline loops: CDR1 SNHLY, CDR2 FYNNEI. The CDR3 sequence is 12 residues long. V gave up 7 bases and J gave up 3 bases, with 10 bases separating them. CDR3 nucleotides: TGTGCCAGCACTGGCAGGGTCTACGAGCAGTACTTC. It yields the protein CASTGRVYEQYF. The variable domain in full, completed from reference TRBV2 and TRBJ2-7, reads EPEVTQTPSHQVTQMGQEVILRCVPISNHLYFYWYRQILGQKVEFLVSFYNNEISEKSEIFDDQFSVERPDGSNFTLKIRSTKLEDSAMYFCASTGRVYEQYFGPGTRLTVT.

This rearrangement joins TRBV6-1 to TRBJ2-2; D is perhaps TRBD1 (6 bases). Deletions cut 3 bases from V and 2 bases from J, with 10 bases between. CDR1 MNHNS and CDR2 SASEGT come from the germline V gene. The CDR3 is 15 amino acids. The CDR3 sequence: CASSELGGNTGELFF. The CDR3 DNA reads as TGTGCCAGCAGTGAGTTAGGGGGTAACACCGGGGAGCTGTTTTTT.

This sequence joins TRBV10-3 and TRBJ2-1; D is perhaps TRBD2 (6 bases). Germline assignment: CDR1 ENHRY and CDR2 SYGVKD. The V end was cut by 4 bases, the J end by 9 bases, with 13 bases between. The CDR3 has 13 residues. The CDR3, as DNA: TGTGCCATCAGTGTCGGGAGTATGGGTGAGCAGTTCTTC. This sequence encodes CAISVGSMGEQFF.

The J gene is TRBJ2-7, the V gene TRBV5-1; D is uncertain. Trimming took off 0 bases at V and 8 bases at J, with 12 bases between the two ends. From germline, CDR1 is SGHRS and CDR2 YFSETQ. CDR3 length: 13 amino acids. This CDR3 is CASSLVPGQQQYF. The CDR3 region has the DNA TGCGCCAGCAGCTTGGTACCAGGCCAACAGCAGTACTTC. Complete variable domain (other parts from reference TRBV5-1 and TRBJ2-7): KAGVTQTPRYLIKTRGQQVTLSCSPISGHRSVSWYQQTPGQGLQFLFEYFSETQRNKGNFPGRFSGRQFSNSRSEMNVSTLELGDSALYLCASSLVPGQQQYFGPGTRLTVT.

The chain couples TRBV30 to TRBJ1-3, with D perhaps matching TRBD1 (5 bases). CDR1 and CDR2 (germline): GTSNPN, SVGIG (reference sequence). V was trimmed by 0 bases and J by 0 bases, leaving 18 bases between them. The CDR3 has 18 amino acids. CDR3 coding DNA: TGTGCCTGGAGTGTAAAAGGAGGGGTCCCTAGCTCTGGAAACACCATATATTTT. It codes for CAWSVKGGVPSSGNTIYF.

The chain uses TRBV5-6 and TRBJ2-1; D gene ambiguous. Deletions cut 0 bases from V and 6 bases from J, with 4 bases between. Germline CDR1 SGHDT, CDR2 YYEEEE. This CDR3 has 12 amino acids. CDR3 residues: CASSLAGNEQFF. The CDR3 DNA reads TGTGCCAGCAGCTTGGCGGGCAATGAGCAGTTCTTC.

The CDR3 nucleotides are TGTGCCAGCTCACCACTGACCAAAGCGTCTGGAAACACCATATATTTT. Protein product: CASSPLTKASGNTIYF. The chain is built from TRBV18 and TRBJ1-3; D is ambiguous. Deletions cut 1 base from V and 1 base from J, with 11 bases between. Germline-derived CDR1 and CDR2 are KGHSH and LQKENI. The CDR3 consists of 16 residues.

This sequence joins TRBV9 and TRBJ2-2; D not resolved. This CDR3 contains 12 residues. V lost 0 bases to trimming and J lost 8 bases, with 5 bases between them. Germline V gene lookup returns CDR1 SGDLS and CDR2 YYNGEE. In DNA, the CDR3 is TGTGCCAGCAGCGTAGATGTAGGGGAGCTGTTTTTT. Amino acid sequence: CASSVDVGELFF.

The CDR3 region is CASSSPWRQGHPKATQYF. Here the CDR3 DNA reads TGTGCCAGCAGCTCTCCCTGGAGACAGGGCCACCCTAAGGCGACCCAGTACTTC. This chain joins TRBV7-2 and TRBJ2-5; 7 positions agree with TRBD1. V lost 4 bases to trimming and J lost 7 bases; unmatched junction nucleotides: 21. The CDR3 loop spans 18 amino acids. Germline V gene sequence: CDR1 SGHTA, CDR2 FQGNSA. Filled out from reference TRBV7-2 and TRBJ2-5, the complete variable domain reads GAGVSQSPSNKVTEKGKDVELRCDPISGHTALYWYRQSLGQGLEFLIYFQGNSAPDKSGLPSDRFSAERTGGSVSTLTIQRTQQEDSAVYLCASSSPWRQGHPKATQYFGPGTRLLVL.

This clone was counted once. This chain joins TRBV11-1 and TRBJ1-1, with no clear D. Germline-derived CDR1 and CDR2 are SGHAT and FQDESV (reference sequence). With 1 base removed from V and 4 bases from J, the gap between germline ends came to 10 bases. The CDR3 sequence is 14 residues long. The CDR3 DNA sequence: TGTGCCAGCAGCTTAGTCGGCGGTAGCACTGAAGCTTTCTTT. Its translation: CASSLVGGSTEAFF.

The chain combines TRBV19 with TRBJ2-2, with D perhaps matching TRBD2 (5 bases). The CDR3 consists of 15 residues. The V gene's germline CDR1 is LNHDA and CDR2 SQIVND (reference sequence). V lost 0 bases and J lost 4, with 9 bases in between. The CDR3 sequence: CASSIEAGSTGELFF. CDR3 in DNA: TGTGCCAGTAGTATAGAGGCGGGCAGCACCGGGGAGCTGTTTTTT.

This clone has only one observation. The gene calls are TRBV11-1 and TRBJ2-7; 7 bases fit TRBD1. The CDR3 totals 14 residues. Germline values: CDR1 SGHAT, CDR2 FQDESV (reference sequence). Trimming at V came to 5 bases and at J to 3 bases, leaving 7 bases not matched to a gene. In DNA form, the CDR3 reads TGTGCCAGCAGCCTCCTGACAGGGAGCTACGAGCAGTACTTC. The encoded protein is CASSLLTGSYEQYF.